This is a list of T cell receptor beta chains from one sample in a study of blood T cell repertoires in COVID-19. Measured with immunoSEQ multiplex PCR; TCRdb has only the in-frame clones, and not every one. The table has 180,000 or so clones, about 86% seen once; the top ten hold 8% to 10%. The sample taken for sequencing was peripheral blood. These receptor sequences come from a man aged 55 to 70 with acute or convalescent COVID-19. Each CDR3 is given with its conserved first and last residue. The D gene is left open where the match is weak. Expanded clones get a size class; other rows say once, few or many, or leave the size out.

TRBV7-2,TRBJ2-1,NA,NA,TGTGCCAGCAGCATAAGCGGTAACAATGAGCAGTTCTTC,CASSISGNNEQFF
TRBV6-2/TRBV6-3,TRBJ1-1,NA,NA,TGTGCCAGCAGTTACGTTGCAGGGGACACTGAAGCTTTCTTT,CASSYVAGDTEAFF
TRBV19,TRBJ2-7,NA,NA,TGTGCCAGTAGTACGGGGTTTGGAACCTACGAGCAGTACTTC,CASSTGFGTYEQYF
TRBV19,TRBJ2-7,NA,TRBD2,TGTGCCAGTAGTCCCGGGACTAGCGTTTACGAGCAGTACTTC,CASSPGTSVYEQYF
TRBV5-1,TRBJ2-1,NA,TRBD1,TGCGCCAGCAGCCGCACCGACAGGGCAAACAATGAGCAGTTCTTC,CASSRTDRANNEQFF
TRBV2,TRBJ1-5,NA,NA,TGTGCCACCGGGAGGATGAGGAACAATCAGCCCCAGCATTTT,CATGRMRNNQPQHF
TRBV2,TRBJ1-2,once,TRBD1,TGTGCCAGCAGGGCCGGGACAGGGGTCTATGGCTACACCTTC,CASRAGTGVYGYTF
TRBV18,TRBJ2-1,NA,NA,TGTGCCAGCAAACCTGGGGGGGCAGGGATTGACAATGAGCAGTTCTTC,CASKPGGAGIDNEQFF
TRBV7-9,TRBJ2-7,NA,NA,TGTGCCAGCAGCTTAGGACAGGAGGTGTACGAGCAGTACTTC,CASSLGQEVYEQYF
TRBV18,TRBJ2-2,NA,NA,TGTGCCAGCTCACCCCCCACCACAGGGCGGAACACCGGGGAGCTGTTTTTT,CASSPPTTGRNTGELFF
TRBV5-1,TRBJ2-3,NA,NA,TGCGCCAGCAGCTTGCCCCTCCAGTCCCGCACAGATACGCAGTATTTT,CASSLPLQSRTDTQYF
TRBV28,TRBJ1-1,NA,NA,TGTGCCAGCACTGCACCGGGACACTTGAACACTGAAGCTTTCTTT,CASTAPGHLNTEAFF
TRBV11-1,TRBJ2-7,NA,TRBD1,TGTGCCAGCAGCCCCCGGGACAGGGGTAACGAGCAGTACTTC,CASSPRDRGNEQYF
TRBV2,TRBJ1-3,NA,NA,TGTGCCAGCAGGCAGGGAAACACCATATATTTT,CASRQGNTIYF
TRBV28,TRBJ1-6,NA,TRBD1,TGTGCCAGCGTGTCTTGGGACAGCTATAATTCACCCCTCCACTTT,CASVSWDSYNSPLHF
TRBV29-1,TRBJ2-3,NA,NA,TGCAGCGTTGGGTACGCGGAGGTAACAGATACGCAGTATTTT,CSVGYAEVTDTQYF
TRBV4-2,TRBJ2-5,NA,TRBD1,TGTGCCAGCAGCCAACAGCCGGGACAGAAGTTGTACCAAGAGACCCAGTACTTC,CASSQQPGQKLYQETQYF
TRBV18,TRBJ1-2,NA,NA,TGTGCCAGCTCGCAGGGAAACTATGGCTACACCTTC,CASSQGNYGYTF
TRBV30,TRBJ1-5,NA,NA,TGTGCCTGGAGTGTACGGGGAACTAGCAATCAGCCCCAGCATTTT,CAWSVRGTSNQPQHF
TRBV7-8,TRBJ1-1,NA,NA,TGTGCCAGCCAACCGCTGCGGACTGAAGCTTTCTTT,CASQPLRTEAFF
TRBV5-8,TRBJ2-3,NA,TRBD2,TGTGCCAGCAGCTTGGGGGTAGCGGGAGTTGGCACAGATACGCAGTATTTT,CASSLGVAGVGTDTQYF
TRBV4-1,TRBJ1-1,NA,NA,TGCGCCAGCAGGTTGAGCGTGAACACTGAAGCTTTCTTT,CASRLSVNTEAFF
TRBV29-1,TRBJ2-1,NA,NA,TGCAGCGCTGAACGGGGAAGCTCCTACAATGAGCAGTTCTTC,CSAERGSSYNEQFF
TRBV29-1,TRBJ2-5,NA,NA,TGCAGCGTTGAACCCAGCCAAGAGACCCAGTACTTC,CSVEPSQETQYF
TRBV5-1,TRBJ1-6,NA,NA,TGCGCCAGCAGCTTGAAGCCCGGAGACTCACCCCTCCACTTT,CASSLKPGDSPLHF
TRBV28,TRBJ2-1,NA,NA,TGTGCCAGCAGTTTAAGGAGAAATGAGCAGTTCTTC,CASSLRRNEQFF
TRBV24-1,TRBJ1-2,NA,NA,TGTGCCACCAGTGACGGGAGGAAACCTAACTATGGCTACACCTTC,CATSDGRKPNYGYTF
TRBV24-1,TRBJ1-4,NA,TRBD1,TGTGCCACCAGTGATTCAAGGACAGGTGGTGAAAAACTGTTTTTT,CATSDSRTGGEKLFF
TRBV6-6,TRBJ2-7,NA,TRBD2,TGTGCCAGCACCCTAGCCGTAGCGGGTCCCCAGTACTTC,CASTLAVAGPQYF
TRBV19,TRBJ1-6,NA,NA,TGTGCCAGTACCGGGACTGGGAATAATTCACCCCTCCACTTT,CASTGTGNNSPLHF
TRBV28,TRBJ2-3,few,NA,TGTGCCAGCAGCCTAACCCAAAGCACAGATACGCAGTATTTT,CASSLTQSTDTQYF
TRBV29-1,TRBJ2-1,NA,NA,TGCAGCGTTGATTCAAGGACAAGCTACAATGAGCAGTTCTTC,CSVDSRTSYNEQFF
TRBV18,TRBJ1-1,NA,TRBD1,TGTGCCAGCTCACCGGGACAGGGCGGGTACACTGAAGCTTTCTTT,CASSPGQGGYTEAFF
TRBV28,TRBJ2-7,NA,TRBD1,TGTGCCTCCGAACAGGGGGACCGGGCCTACGAGCAGTACTTC,CASEQGDRAYEQYF
TRBV19,TRBJ2-5,NA,TRBD1,TGTGCCAGTAGTGCGGACAGGGAAAACCAAGAGACCCAGTACTTC,CASSADRENQETQYF
TRBV5-1,TRBJ1-5,NA,TRBD1,TGCGCCAGCAGCCCTAGGACAGGGACCAATCAGCCCCAGCATTTT,CASSPRTGTNQPQHF
TRBV11-2,TRBJ2-5,NA,TRBD2,TGTGCCAGCAGCCCGGGACTAGCTTTTGGCGGGACCCAGTACTTC,CASSPGLAFGGTQYF
TRBV24-1,TRBJ1-2,few,TRBD1,TGTGCCACCAGTGGGACAGGGAACTATGGCTACACCTTC,CATSGTGNYGYTF
TRBV7-3,TRBJ1-1,NA,NA,TGTGCCAGCAGCTTAAGGCCGATGGACACTGAAGCTTTCTTT,CASSLRPMDTEAFF